This T cell receptor beta chain was recovered during a study of glioma-infiltrating T cells. Across the whole study: Samples included WHO grade II oligodendrogliomas or astrocytomas and initial-diagnosis grade IV glioblastomas. About 920,000 peripheral T cells were targeted at about 4- to 11-fold coverage.

The iRepertoire nested amplicon-rescue multiplex PCR amplified TCR alpha and beta CDR3s from RNA. Tissue mRNA or PBMC total RNA, roughly 90-450 ng, went into one-step reverse transcription and amplification. TCRdb re-derived calls from the multiplex PCR reads in MiXCR, one entry per CDR3 protein. This sample has a few hundred thousand distinct CDR3 sequences, with roughly two fifths found just once. This clonotype was observed many times. The trim removed 5 bases at V and 4 bases at J, leaving 9 bases unmatched. Looked up from germline, CDR1 is MNHEY and CDR2 is SMNVEV (reference sequence). CDR3 length: 16 residues.

The specimen was glioma tissue, nonneoplastic brain tissue, or PBMCs (not recorded which). V gene TRBV27 combines with J gene TRBJ2-1, with 9 bases fitting TRBD2. This receptor was taken from a human donor with low-grade glioma or glioblastoma, undergoing nonglioma brain surgery, or in good health (not recorded which). The DNA of the CDR3 is TGTGCCAGCAGTAATCTAGCGGGATCTATGTACAATGAGCAGTTCTTC. Protein product: CASSNLAGSMYNEQFF.